The clone carrying this T cell receptor (beta chain) was observed a few times. Its target is not known. The CDR3 extends over 15 amino acids. CDR1 is LGHNA and CDR2 is YSLEER in the germline V gene. Trimming took 5 bases from V and 4 from J, leaving 17 bases between them. TCRdb re-called the 5' RACE reads with MiXCR, one entry per CDR3 protein. This sample carries roughly 560,000 distinct CDR3 sequences, over 20% of them seen once, and the ten largest clones take around 13%. The sample belongs to a study of T-cell memory formation after mild COVID-19. Study summary: Clusters of TCRs were largely donor specific. Notes on the study in general: Researchers could not confirm that second-wave clones peaking on day 37 targeted SARS-CoV-2. Pre-infection memory harbored some responding clones, suggesting cross-reactive memory joined. Clones which contracted sat mainly in CM and EM if CD4+, and in EMRA if CD8+.

The TCR sequence derives from an adult woman who had mild COVID-19 (a few samples of this study predate the infection). Cell type and time point are not known. This chain joins TRBV4-3 and TRBJ2-5; TRBD1 is a possible D gene (7 bases). The sample was PBMCs or a T cell subset sorted from them (not recorded which). The CDR3: CASSVRDSPGETQYF. CDR3 DNA sequence: TGCGCCAGCAGCGTGCGGGACAGCCCGGGAGAGACCCAGTACTTC.